The 27 T cell receptor beta chains in this list originate from one sample, sequenced in a study of T cells in localized non-small cell lung cancer. Using immunoSEQ multiplex PCR, the repertoire was profiled, and TCRdb retains in-frame clones only, with some absent. The sample lists about 21,000 clones; roughly nine tenths were seen once. The source was PBMCs, collected before any cancer treatment. The receptors shown here come from a man aged 40 to 70 with stage II squamous cell lung carcinoma.

V gene TRBV9 combines with J gene TRBJ2-5; 10 nucleotides line up with TRBD1. This CDR3 region has 14 residues. Germline loops: CDR1 SGDLS, CDR2 YYNGEE. The trim removed 5 bases at V and 5 bases at J, leaving 6 bases unmatched. CDR3 DNA sequence: TGTGCCAGCAGGGCCGAGGGACAGGGGGAGACCCAGTACTTC. Protein: CASRAEGQGETQYF.

This rearrangement joins TRBV14 to TRBJ2-3, with D perhaps matching TRBD1 (6 bases). Trimming left V 8 bases short and J 2 bases short, with 14 bases between. The CDR3 spans 14 residues. Germline assignment: CDR1 SGHDN and CDR2 FVKESK. CDR3 protein: CASSYREPTDTQYF. The CDR3 DNA follows: TGTGCCAGCTCGTACAGGGAGCCCACAGATACGCAGTATTTT.

The V and J genes are TRBV5-1 and TRBJ1-1, with D hard to call. The CDR3 runs to 14 residues. The V end lost 2 bases, the J end lost 5 bases, and 13 bases lay between the germline ends. The germline V gene encodes CDR1 SGHRS and CDR2 YFSETQ. CDR3: CASSFNEGGTEAFF. In DNA form, the CDR3 reads TGCGCCAGCAGCTTCAACGAAGGAGGAACTGAAGCTTTCTTT.

The V and J genes are TRBV7-3 and TRBJ1-5; 8 positions match TRBD1. There are 13 residues in the CDR3. V lost 4 bases, J lost 7 bases, and 3 bases stayed unmatched. Germline V lookup: CDR1 SGHTA, CDR2 FQGTGA. In DNA form, the CDR3 reads TGTGCCAGCAGCTCGACAGGGGACCAGCCCCAGCATTTT. Translation gives CASSSTGDQPQHF.

This sequence joins TRBV5-1 and TRBJ2-6, with D possibly being TRBD1 (6 bases). Germline values: CDR1 SGHRS, CDR2 YFSETQ. Trimming removed 4 bases at V and 7 bases at J, with 15 bases between. This CDR3 region has 15 residues. The CDR3 region is CASSRSQGTANVLTF. CDR3 DNA sequence: TGCGCCAGCAGCCGCTCCCAGGGGACAGCCAACGTCCTGACTTTC.

The genes are TRBV27 and TRBJ1-2; the D is unclear. The V and J ends lost 3 bases and 0 bases respectively, with 26 bases between them. The CDR3 is 20 amino acids. Germline values: CDR1 MNHEY, CDR2 SMNVEV (reference sequence). The CDR3, as DNA: TGTGCCAGCAGTTTGTTTGGGGTCGGGCTCCGCAAAGGAGCTAACTATGGCTACACCTTC. This sequence encodes CASSLFGVGLRKGANYGYTF.

This chain joins TRBV5-6 and TRBJ2-1; TRBD2 agrees at 14 bases. J lost 8 bases, V lost 1 base, and 5 bases had no gene match. Germline CDR1 is SGHDT and CDR2 is YYEEEE. This CDR3 comprises 16 residues. CDR3 in amino acids: CASSLMGLAGAYEQFF. The CDR3, as DNA: TGTGCCAGCAGCTTGATGGGACTAGCGGGGGCATATGAGCAGTTCTTC.

The J gene is TRBJ2-2, the V gene TRBV27; D may be TRBD2 (5 bases). The germline CDR1 and CDR2 sequences are MNHEY and SMNVEV (reference sequence). With 9 bases removed from V and 4 bases from J, the gap between germline ends came to 15 bases. This CDR3 region has 14 residues. CDR3 amino acids: CASKGLVGTGELFF. The CDR3, as DNA: TGTGCCAGTAAAGGACTCGTGGGCACCGGGGAGCTGTTTTTT.

The V gene is TRBV5-1, the J gene TRBJ1-5, with 7 bases matching TRBD1. V shed 1 base and J 2 bases; nucleotides not matched to a gene: 0. The CDR3 contains 14 residues. Germline lookup yields CDR1 SGHRS and CDR2 YFSETQ. CDR3 sequence reads: CASSLTGGNQPQHF. In DNA form, the CDR3 reads TGCGCCAGCAGCTTGACAGGGGGCAATCAGCCCCAGCATTTT.

The V and J genes are TRBV19 and TRBJ2-5; 8 positions match TRBD1. The CDR3 is 14 residues long. Germline V CDR1 and CDR2: LNHDA, SQIVND (reference sequence). Germline trimming cut 3 bases from V and 4 bases from J; bases unmatched to any gene: 4. The CDR3 region is CASSISTGGETQYF. The CDR3 coding sequence is TGTGCCAGTAGTATCAGCACAGGGGGAGAGACCCAGTACTTC.

The chain carries TRBV6-6 and TRBJ2-5; 13 nucleotides align to TRBD2. Germline V CDR1 and CDR2: MNHNY, SVGAGI (reference sequence). The CDR3 loop spans 15 amino acids. V shed 6 bases and J 4 bases; nucleotides not matched to a gene: 5. The CDR3 spells CASSLGLAGVETQYF. The CDR3 DNA sequence: TGTGCCAGCAGCCTAGGACTAGCGGGGGTAGAGACCCAGTACTTC.

This clone appeared once. The chain employs TRBV30 and TRBJ1-2; D perhaps matches TRBD1 (5 bases). CDR1 is GTSNPN, CDR2 SVGIG, per germline (reference sequence). This CDR3 is built from 12 residues. Trimming removed 3 bases from V and 5 bases from J, with 10 bases in between. CDR3 sequence: CAWSPDSYGYTF. The CDR3 DNA follows: TGTGCCTGGAGCCCCGACAGTTATGGCTACACCTTC.

The chain is built from TRBV11-2 and TRBJ2-1; perhaps TRBD2 as D (6 bases). Between the trimmed V and J ends, which lost 7 bases and 2 bases, there was a span of 15 bases. This CDR3 is 15 amino acids long. Germline-derived CDR1 and CDR2 are SGHAT and FQNNGV. CDR3 DNA: TGTGCCAGCACCGGTGGAGCGGGCGCCTACAATGAGCAGTTCTTC. Translated, it gives CASTGGAGAYNEQFF.

V and J are TRBV5-4 and TRBJ2-7; D unclear. The CDR3 loop spans 14 amino acids. The V gene lost 4 bases and the J gene lost 3 bases, with 14 bases spanning the gap. Germline values: CDR1 SGHNT, CDR2 YYREEE (reference sequence). CDR3 loop: CASSPDLFGYEQYF. CDR3 in DNA: TGTGCCAGCAGCCCGGACCTCTTTGGCTACGAGCAGTACTTC.

The CDR3 here is CATSRVARAEQYF. In nucleotides, the CDR3 is TGTGCCACCAGCAGAGTGGCCAGGGCCGAGCAGTACTTC. V and J are TRBV15 and TRBJ2-7, with D perhaps matching TRBD1 (5 bases). CDR3 length: 13 amino acids. Germline loops: CDR1 LNHNV, CDR2 YYDKDF (reference sequence). Trimming took off 1 base at V and 6 bases at J, with 10 bases between the two ends.

This chain connects TRBV11-2 to TRBJ2-7, with TRBD2 matching 14 bases. J lost 3 bases, V lost 5 bases, and 12 bases had no gene match. Germline V gives CDR1 SGHAT, CDR2 FQNNGV. The CDR3 runs 18 residues. Here the CDR3 reads CASSPYPGLAGVFYEQYF. The CDR3 bases are TGTGCCAGCAGCCCCTATCCGGGACTAGCGGGGGTGTTCTACGAGCAGTACTTC. The full variable domain, completed using reference TRBV11-2 and TRBJ2-7, is EAGVAQSPRYKIIEKRQSVAFWCNPISGHATLYWYQQILGQGPKLLIQFQNNGVVDDSQLPKDRFSAERLKGVDSTLKIQPAKLEDSAVYLCASSPYPGLAGVFYEQYFGPGTRLTVT.

This clone occurred a few times. This chain joins TRBV21-1 and TRBJ2-2; TRBD1 is taken as the D call from the table, unchecked against the DNA. TRBV21-1 is given as a pseudogene. The CDR3 is made up of 15 amino acids. As DNA, the CDR3 is TGTGCCAGCAGCAACGCAGGGGGGAACACCGGGGAGCTGTTTTTT. This gives the protein CASSNAGGNTGELFF.

The genes are TRBV10-3 and TRBJ2-3; TRBD2 agrees at 10 bases. The V segment lost 2 bases and the J segment 2 bases; nucleotides outside the gene matches: 10. This CDR3 spans 18 amino acids. Germline lookup yields CDR1 ENHRY and CDR2 SYGVKD. CDR3 coding DNA: TGTGCCATCAGTGAGCCCTTATCGACTAGCGGGTCCACAGATACGCAGTATTTT. It specifies CAISEPLSTSGSTDTQYF.

The chain links TRBV6-5 to TRBJ1-2; D may be TRBD1 (5 bases). The CDR3 is 15 amino acids. Trimming pared 0 bases from V and 0 bases from J, leaving 8 bases between. Germline-derived CDR1 and CDR2 are MNHEY and SVGAGI. The CDR3 loop reads CASSYSRGANYGYTF. The CDR3, as DNA: TGTGCCAGCAGTTACTCGAGGGGAGCTAACTATGGCTACACCTTC.

This chain uses TRBV30 with TRBJ1-2; no clear D. Trimming took 3 bases from V and 1 from J, leaving 6 bases between them. The CDR3 is made up of 12 amino acids. Germline-derived CDR1 and CDR2 are GTSNPN and SVGIG (reference sequence). The DNA of the CDR3 is TGTGCCTGGAGAAAGGGTAACTATGGCTACACCTTC. It codes for CAWRKGNYGYTF.

V usage is TRBV5-1 and J usage is TRBJ2-2; D remains ambiguous. CDR1 is SGHRS, CDR2 YFSETQ, per germline. Trimming cost V 2 bases and J 0 bases, with 8 bases left between them. The CDR3 has 15 residues. As DNA, the CDR3 is TGCGCCAGCAGCTTTCGGCAGGCGAACACCGGGGAGCTGTTTTTT. Translation gives CASSFRQANTGELFF.

V is TRBV7-2 and J is TRBJ2-2, with D tentatively TRBD1 or TRBD2 (6 bases each). Trimming stripped 5 bases from V and 2 bases from J, with 12 bases between. The CDR3 has 15 amino acids. Germline V CDR1 and CDR2: SGHTA, FQGNSA. The CDR3 region is CASSNGGYNTGELFF. Here the CDR3 DNA reads TGTGCCAGCAGCAACGGGGGCTACAACACCGGGGAGCTGTTTTTT.

This clone showed up just a few times. The chain employs TRBV10-3 and TRBJ1-2; no definite D call. The CDR3 length is 13 residues. Germline CDR1 is ENHRY and CDR2 is SYGVKD. The V and J ends lost 3 bases and 0 bases respectively, with 5 bases between them. CDR3 loop: CAISEEANYGYTF. The CDR3 coding sequence is TGTGCCATCAGTGAAGAGGCTAACTATGGCTACACCTTC.

The chain combines TRBV7-2 with TRBJ1-1, with D unresolved. Trimming stripped 1 base from V and 0 bases from J, with 9 bases between. CDR1 is SGHTA, CDR2 FQGNSA, per germline. The CDR3 is 15 residues long. In nucleotides, the CDR3 is TGTGCCAGCAGCTTAGGAGGAGGGCTGAACACTGAAGCTTTCTTT. Protein sequence: CASSLGGGLNTEAFF.

This clone occurred once. The V call is TRBV29-1, the J call TRBJ1-4; 7 bases fit TRBD1. Trimming cost V 6 bases and J 7 bases; bases outside gene matches: 11. This CDR3 region has 14 residues. CDR1 and CDR2 from the germline V gene are SQVTM and ANQGSEA. The CDR3 spells CSVVLQGLFEKLFF. The CDR3 nucleotides are TGCAGCGTAGTATTACAGGGGCTCTTTGAAAAACTGTTTTTT.

J is TRBJ1-5 and V is TRBV7-9; D unclear. CDR1 and CDR2 (germline): SEHNR, FQNEAQ (reference sequence). The CDR3 runs to 12 residues. Trimming stripped 2 bases from V and 1 base from J, with 0 bases between. The CDR3 sequence: CASSLSNQPQHF. The CDR3, as DNA: TGTGCCAGCAGCTTAAGCAATCAGCCCCAGCATTTT.

The chain recombines TRBV15 with TRBJ2-1, with D hard to call. CDR3 size: 13 residues. Germline V gene lookup returns CDR1 LNHNV and CDR2 YYDKDF (reference sequence). The V gene lost 5 bases and the J gene lost 10 bases, with 15 bases spanning the gap. The CDR3 region is CATSPLKVGEQFF. As DNA, the CDR3 is TGTGCCACCAGCCCCTTAAAGGTTGGCGAGCAGTTCTTC.